The entry below gives a single TCR beta chain sequence along with its context. Its antigen is undetermined. These data originate in a study of shared clonotypes between healthy human individuals. Whole-study context: Aged 18 to 49, the donors were a couple of women and three men.

Genomic DNA from each subset was divided evenly over several immunoSEQ plates. The table came from immunoSEQ multiplex PCR; TCRdb's copy has only in-frame clones and leaves some out. Seen here are about 2.1 million clones, roughly 93% observed once, and the top ten hold under 2%. Broader study findings: It was observed that roughly 5% of naive CD4 clonotypes were shared across several donors. Clonotype sharing among donors was thought likely to change with sequencing depth.

Germline-derived CDR1 and CDR2 are MGHRA and YSYEKL. Trimming stripped 2 bases from V and 0 bases from J, with 10 bases between. The CDR3 is 16 residues long. CD8 cells classed as naive were CD45RO-negative and positively selected for CCR7, excluding terminally differentiated effector memory CD45RA+ cells. This TCR derives from a man between 18 and 29 years old in good health. Some clones in this sample may be carry-over from other donors' samples. Sequencing was carried out using naive CD8+ T cells from PBMCs. The rearrangement links TRBV4-1 to TRBJ1-4, with no clear D. CDR3 nucleotide sequence: TGCGCCAGCAGCCAATTATTCCAGCCAACTAATGAAAAACTGTTTTTT. Translating gives CASSQLFQPTNEKLFF.